This entry features one TCR beta chain sequence. Method: immunoSEQ multiplex PCR; TCRdb's copy keeps in-frame clones and lacks some. Here the sample spans approximately 300,000 clones, 86% being singletons. The record originates from a study of cytomegalovirus exposure and HLA in healthy donors. Trimming removed 5 bases at V and 3 bases at J, with 10 bases between. Germline V CDR1 and CDR2: MRHNA, SNTAGT. This CDR3 is built from 13 residues. The TCR was taken from a woman aged 18-30 years in good health and CMV-seronegative. The rearrangement uses TRBV6-4 and TRBJ1-1, with D hard to call. The specimen sequenced was PBMCs. The CDR3 nucleotides are TGTGCCAGCAGTCGAACCCCGGACACTGAAGCTTTCTTT. It codes for CASSRTPDTEAFF.